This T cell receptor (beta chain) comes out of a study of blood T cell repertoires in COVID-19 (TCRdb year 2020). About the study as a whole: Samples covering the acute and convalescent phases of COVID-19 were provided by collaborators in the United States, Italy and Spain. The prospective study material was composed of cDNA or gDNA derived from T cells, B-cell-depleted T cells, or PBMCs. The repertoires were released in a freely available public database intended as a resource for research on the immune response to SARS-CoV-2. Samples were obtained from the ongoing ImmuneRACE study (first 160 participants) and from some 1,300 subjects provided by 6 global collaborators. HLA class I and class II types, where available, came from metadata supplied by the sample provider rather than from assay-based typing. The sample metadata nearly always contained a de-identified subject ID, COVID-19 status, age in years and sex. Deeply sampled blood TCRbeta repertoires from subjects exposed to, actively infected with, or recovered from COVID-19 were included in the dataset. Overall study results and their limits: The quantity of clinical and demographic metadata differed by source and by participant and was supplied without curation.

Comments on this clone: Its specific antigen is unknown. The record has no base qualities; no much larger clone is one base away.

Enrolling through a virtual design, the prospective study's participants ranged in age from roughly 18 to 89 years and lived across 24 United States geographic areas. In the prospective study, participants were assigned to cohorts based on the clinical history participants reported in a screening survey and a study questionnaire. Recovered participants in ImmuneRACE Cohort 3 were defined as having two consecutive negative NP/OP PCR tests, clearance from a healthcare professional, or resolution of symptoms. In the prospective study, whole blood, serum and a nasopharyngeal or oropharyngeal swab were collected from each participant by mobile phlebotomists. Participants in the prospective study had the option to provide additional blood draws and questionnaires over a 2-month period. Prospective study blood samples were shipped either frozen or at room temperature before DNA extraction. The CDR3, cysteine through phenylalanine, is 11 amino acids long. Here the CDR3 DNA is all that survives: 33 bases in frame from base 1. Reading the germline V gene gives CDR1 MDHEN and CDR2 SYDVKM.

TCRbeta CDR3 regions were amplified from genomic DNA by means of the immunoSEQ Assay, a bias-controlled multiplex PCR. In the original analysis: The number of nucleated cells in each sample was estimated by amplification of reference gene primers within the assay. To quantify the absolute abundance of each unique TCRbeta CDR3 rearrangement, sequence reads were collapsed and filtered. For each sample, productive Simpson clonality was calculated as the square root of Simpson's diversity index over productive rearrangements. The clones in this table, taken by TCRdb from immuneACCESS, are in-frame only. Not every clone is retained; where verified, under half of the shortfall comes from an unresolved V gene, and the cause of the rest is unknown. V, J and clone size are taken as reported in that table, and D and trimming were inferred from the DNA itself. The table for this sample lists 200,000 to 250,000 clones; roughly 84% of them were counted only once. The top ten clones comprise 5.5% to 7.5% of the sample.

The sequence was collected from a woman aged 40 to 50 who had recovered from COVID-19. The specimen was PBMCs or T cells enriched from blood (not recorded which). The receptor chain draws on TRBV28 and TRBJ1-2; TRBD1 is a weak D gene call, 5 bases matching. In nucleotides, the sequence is TGTGTCTCAGGGAACCAGGATGGCTACACCTTC. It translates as CVSGNQDGYTF.